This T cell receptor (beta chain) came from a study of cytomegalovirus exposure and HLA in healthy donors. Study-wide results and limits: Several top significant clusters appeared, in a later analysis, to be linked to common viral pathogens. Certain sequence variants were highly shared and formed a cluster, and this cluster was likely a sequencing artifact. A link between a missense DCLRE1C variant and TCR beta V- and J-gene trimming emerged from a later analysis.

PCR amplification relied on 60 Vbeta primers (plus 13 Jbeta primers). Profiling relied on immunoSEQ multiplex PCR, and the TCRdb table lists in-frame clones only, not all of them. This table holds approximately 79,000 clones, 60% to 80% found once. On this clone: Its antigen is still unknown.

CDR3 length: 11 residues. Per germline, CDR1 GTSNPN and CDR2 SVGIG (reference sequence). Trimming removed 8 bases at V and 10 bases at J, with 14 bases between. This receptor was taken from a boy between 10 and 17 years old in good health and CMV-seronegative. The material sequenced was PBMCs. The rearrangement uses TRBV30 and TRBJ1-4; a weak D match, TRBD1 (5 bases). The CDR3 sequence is CALGAGGKLFF. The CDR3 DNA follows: TGTGCCCTTGGGGCCGGGGGAAAACTGTTTTTT. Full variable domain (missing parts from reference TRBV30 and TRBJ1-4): SQTIHQWPATLVQPVGSPLSLECTVEGTSNPNLYWYRQAAGRGLQLLFYSVGIGQISSEVPQNLSASRPQDRQFILSSKKLLLSDSGFYLCALGAGGKLFFGSGTQLSVL.